Below are 16 T cell receptor beta chains sequenced from a single sample in a study of CD8+CD57+ T cells in acquired aplastic anemia. Genomic DNA acted as the template from which TCR beta VDJ combination and CDR3 sequence profiling were carried out. TCRdb fed the reads into MiXCR, producing one record per CDR3 protein. The sample has about 190,000 distinct CDR3 sequences, approximately 49% seen once. Sample: sorted CD4+, CD8+, or CD8+CD57+ T cells (not recorded which) from PBMCs. The source of these receptors is a human donor in good health, serving as a control.

In its sample, this clonotype was seen many times. The chain employs TRBV20-1 and TRBJ1-5, with D perhaps TRBD1 (6 bases). Trimming left V 2 bases short and J 1 base short, with 18 bases between. The V gene's germline CDR1 is DFQATT and CDR2 SNEGSKA (reference sequence). The CDR3 contains 17 residues. The CDR3 sequence: CSARLKDSQFSNQPQHF. CDR3 DNA: TGCAGTGCTAGATTGAAGGACAGTCAATTCAGCAATCAGCCCCAGCATTTT.

This chain links TRBV9 with TRBJ1-5; TRBD1 aligns across 9 bases. Germline CDR1 reads SGDLS; CDR2 reads YYNGEE. The CDR3 totals 15 residues. The ends lost 0 bases at V and 14 bases at J; junction bases unmatched: 12. For the CDR3, the DNA is TGTGCCAGCAGCGTAGGAGGGACAGGGTTGTCCTACGAGCATTTT. Amino acids: CASSVGGTGLSYEHF.

The chain combines TRBV29-1 with TRBJ1-2; 7 bases are a match to TRBD1. Losses at the gene ends were 7 bases for V and 5 bases for J; bases not matched to a gene: 10. The germline V gene has CDR1 SQVTM and CDR2 ANQGSEA. CDR3 size: 13 residues. This chain's CDR3 is CSGQGEGVYGYTF. For the CDR3, the DNA is TGCAGCGGCCAGGGGGAAGGTGTTTATGGCTACACCTTC.

This clonotype has a single count. Compared with germline, one end of the junction differs, possibly owing to a read error. The chain carries TRBV2 and TRBJ2-3, with a possible D match to TRBD2 (5 bases). The CDR3 covers 13 residues. Looked up from germline, CDR1 is SNHLY and CDR2 is FYNNEI. CDR3 protein: CASSHRLHRYAVF. The CDR3 DNA reads TGTGCCAGCAGTCATAGACTACACAGATACGCAGTATTT.

The CDR3 DNA is TGTGCCAGCAGCGCCGGGACAGGGGCCTCACCCCTCCACTTT. This sequence encodes CASSAGTGASPLHF. The genes are TRBV2 and TRBJ1-6; 10 positions agree with TRBD1. The CDR3 covers 14 residues. Trimming took 6 bases from V and 10 from J; bases not matched to a gene: 6. The germline V gene encodes CDR1 SNHLY and CDR2 FYNNEI.

The J gene is TRBJ2-1, the V gene TRBV7-6, with 12 bases fitting TRBD1. The germline V gene encodes CDR1 SGHVS and CDR2 FNYEAQ. The CDR3 runs to 21 residues. Trimming cost V 0 bases and J 6 bases; bases outside gene matches: 18. The CDR3 DNA is TGTGCCAGCAGCTTAGCTGGGACAGGGGGCGAGGTGCCCGTAGAAACCAATGAGCAGTTCTTC. This codes for CASSLAGTGGEVPVETNEQFF.

The chain is built from TRBV15 and TRBJ2-6; tentatively, D is TRBD2 (6 bases). The CDR3 has 14 amino acids. Looked up from germline, CDR1 is LNHNV and CDR2 is YYDKDF (reference sequence). V lost 9 bases and J lost 2, with 11 bases in between. CDR3: CATTGGAGANVLTF. DNA for the CDR3: TGTGCCACAACCGGCGGGGCTGGGGCCAACGTCCTGACTTTC.

The V call is TRBV19, the J call TRBJ2-5; D could derive from TRBD1 or TRBD2 (6 bases each). CDR1 is LNHDA, CDR2 SQIVND, per germline (reference sequence). This CDR3 comprises 17 residues. Trimming removed 3 bases at V and 2 bases at J, with 19 bases between. The DNA of the CDR3 is TGTGCCAGTAGTATGGTCCGGGGGCGCGGGGAACAAGAGACCCAGTACTTC. This codes for CASSMVRGRGEQETQYF. The whole variable domain, filled in from reference TRBV19 and TRBJ2-5, reads DGGITQSPKYLFRKEGQNVTLSCEQNLNHDAMYWYRQDPGQGLRLIYYSQIVNDFQKGDIAEGYSVSREKKESFPLTVTSAQKNPTAFYLCASSMVRGRGEQETQYFGPGTRLLVL.

This clonotype was counted at least ten times. CDR3 coding DNA: TGCAGTGCTAGAGACATTACGCAGTATTTT. Residues: CSARDITQYF. V is TRBV20-1 and J is TRBJ2-3; D is undetermined. Looked up from germline, CDR1 is DFQATT and CDR2 is SNEGSKA (reference sequence). This CDR3 is 10 amino acids long. Between the trimmed V and J ends, which lost 0 bases and 8 bases, there was a span of 3 bases.

This clonotype occurred many times. The rearrangement joins TRBV4-1 to TRBJ2-5; D uncertain. The germline CDR1 and CDR2 sequences are MGHRA and YSYEKL. This CDR3 is built from 14 residues. V dropped 1 base and J dropped 1 base, with 7 bases sitting between them. The CDR3 DNA reads as TGCGCCAGCAGCCAAGGCGGCTCCCAAGAGACCCAGTACTTC. It codes for CASSQGGSQETQYF.

V is TRBV7-9 and J is TRBJ1-4; D perhaps matches TRBD1 (5 bases). This CDR3 is built from 14 residues. Trimming took 1 base from V and 12 from J, leaving 15 bases between them. Germline loops: CDR1 SEHNR, CDR2 FQNEAQ (reference sequence). The chain's CDR3 is CASSLGGTSRELFF. Here the CDR3 DNA reads TGTGCCAGCAGCTTAGGCGGGACCTCGCGGGAACTGTTTTTT.

The chain is built from TRBV7-2 and TRBJ1-6; D may be TRBD1 (6 bases). Trimming took 1 base from V and 6 from J, leaving 16 bases between them. Germline V gives CDR1 SGHTA, CDR2 FQGNSA. The CDR3 has 17 amino acids. CDR3 sequence (DNA): TGTGCCAGCAGCTTAGGAGGAGGGGGGTTGGGTAATTCACCCCTCCACTTT. This sequence encodes CASSLGGGGLGNSPLHF. Together with reference TRBV7-2 and TRBJ1-6, the CDR3 gives the full variable domain: GAGVSQSPSNKVTEKGKDVELRCDPISGHTALYWYRQSLGQGLEFLIYFQGNSAPDKSGLPSDRFSAERTGGSVSTLTIQRTQQEDSAVYLCASSLGGGGLGNSPLHFGNGTRLTVT.

Turning to this clonotype: The germline gene is not matched at one end of the junction; a read error may be the cause. In DNA form, the CDR3 reads TGTGCCAGCGGCTTAGCGGGCAGGGGAGGTTATAGCAATCAGCCCCAGCGTTTT. Residues: CASGLAGRGGYSNQPQRF. This sequence joins TRBV7-4 and TRBJ1-5, with a possible D match to TRBD1 (6 bases). This CDR3 spans 18 amino acids. Germline V CDR1 and CDR2: SGHVT, SQSDAQ.

The rearrangement links TRBV19 to TRBJ1-5, with no clear D. Germline V gives CDR1 LNHDA, CDR2 SQIVND (reference sequence). The CDR3 has 15 amino acids. Trimming removed 3 bases from V and 6 bases from J, with 15 bases in between. CDR3 amino acids: CASSIKSTIGQPQHF. In DNA, the CDR3 is TGTGCCAGTAGTATCAAATCGACCATCGGTCAGCCCCAGCATTTT.

This clonotype was counted a few times. A read error may be the cause here, since a much bigger clone is one base away. V is TRBV6-5 and J is TRBJ1-6; 7 bases align to TRBD1. Germline values: CDR1 MNHEY, CDR2 SVGAGI. With V trimmed by 5 bases and J by 5 bases, 9 bases remained unmatched. The CDR3 is 16 amino acids. CDR3 nucleotide sequence: TGTGCCAGCAGTAGACGACCGGGACAGAATAATTCACCCCTCCACTTT. It specifies CASSRRPGQNNSPLHF.

As concerns this clonotype: The germline gene is not matched at one end of the junction; a read error may be the cause. The rearrangement joins TRBV7-3 to TRBJ2-7, with D perhaps being TRBD1 or TRBD2 (5 bases each). The CDR3 loop spans 15 amino acids. The germline V gene encodes CDR1 SGHTA and CDR2 FQGTGA. The CDR3 loop reads CASSLGEGDGYEQYF. The CDR3 DNA follows: TGTGCTAGCAGCTTGGGGGAAGGGGATGGCTACGAGCAGTACTTC.